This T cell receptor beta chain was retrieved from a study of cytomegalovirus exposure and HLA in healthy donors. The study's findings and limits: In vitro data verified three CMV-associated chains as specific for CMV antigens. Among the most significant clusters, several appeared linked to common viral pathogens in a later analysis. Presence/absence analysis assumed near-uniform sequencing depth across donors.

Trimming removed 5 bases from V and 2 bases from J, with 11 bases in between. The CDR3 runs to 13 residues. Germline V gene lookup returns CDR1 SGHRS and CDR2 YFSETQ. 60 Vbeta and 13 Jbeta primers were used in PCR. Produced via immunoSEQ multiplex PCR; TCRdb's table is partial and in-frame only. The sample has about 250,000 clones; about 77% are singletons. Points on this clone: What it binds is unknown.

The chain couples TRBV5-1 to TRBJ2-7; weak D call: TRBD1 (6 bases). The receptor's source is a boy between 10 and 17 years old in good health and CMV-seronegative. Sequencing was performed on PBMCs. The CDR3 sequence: CASRVGQTYEQYF. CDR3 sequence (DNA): TGCGCCAGCAGGGTGGGACAAACCTACGAGCAGTACTTC. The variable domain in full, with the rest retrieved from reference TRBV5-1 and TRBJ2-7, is KAGVTQTPRYLIKTRGQQVTLSCSPISGHRSVSWYQQTPGQGLQFLFEYFSETQRNKGNFPGRFSGRQFSNSRSEMNVSTLELGDSALYLCASRVGQTYEQYFGPGTRLTVT.